A selection of T cell receptor beta chains follows, all from one sample in a study of blood T cells in healthy people across ages. One entry per CDR3 protein results from TCRdb running MiXCR on the 5' RACE reads. This table has 650,000 to 700,000 distinct CDR3 sequences, 32% appearing once. Material for sequencing was blood. The receptors stem from an elderly woman in good health. Both conserved end residues are part of each CDR3. The D gene is left open where the match is weak. Size is stated for part of the rows, as once, few or many counts, or as a class when the clone is expanded.

d_call: TRBD2
j_call: TRBJ2-1
clone_size: -
v_call: TRBV6-2/TRBV6-3
cdr3_aa: CASSLSGSPSYNEQFF
cdr3_nt: TGTGCCAGCAGCCTGAGCGGGAGTCCGTCCTACAATGAGCAGTTCTTC

d_call: -
j_call: TRBJ2-5
clone_size: many
v_call: TRBV6-5
cdr3_aa: CASSYSQGRAETQYF
cdr3_nt: TGTGCCAGCAGTTACTCGCAGGGTCGGGCAGAGACCCAGTACTTC

d_call: -
j_call: TRBJ2-7
clone_size: many
v_call: TRBV14
cdr3_aa: CASSQVRGGEQYF
cdr3_nt: TGTGCCAGCAGCCAAGTCAGGGGCGGCGAGCAGTACTTC

d_call: -
j_call: TRBJ2-7
clone_size: -
v_call: TRBV7-2
cdr3_aa: CASSSILGRREQYF
cdr3_nt: TGTGCCAGCAGCTCCATTCTCGGGCGAAGAGAGCAGTACTTC

d_call: -
j_call: TRBJ2-7
clone_size: few
v_call: TRBV12-3/TRBV12-4
cdr3_aa: CASTLGSYEQYF
cdr3_nt: TGTGCCAGCACTCTGGGTTCCTACGAGCAGTACTTC

d_call: -
j_call: TRBJ1-5
clone_size: many
v_call: TRBV6-6
cdr3_aa: CASSYWQHDQPQHF
cdr3_nt: TGTGCCAGCAGTTACTGGCAGCACGATCAGCCCCAGCATTTT

d_call: TRBD2
j_call: TRBJ2-1
clone_size: -
v_call: TRBV20-1
cdr3_aa: CSARLAGEYNEQFF
cdr3_nt: TGCAGTGCCAGACTAGCGGGGGAGTACAATGAGCAGTTCTTC

d_call: TRBD2
j_call: TRBJ2-3
clone_size: many
v_call: TRBV6-5
cdr3_aa: CASSYSLAGGEDTQYF
cdr3_nt: TGTGCCAGCAGTTACTCTCTAGCGGGGGGGGAAGATACGCAGTATTTT

d_call: -
j_call: TRBJ1-2
clone_size: many
v_call: TRBV12-3/TRBV12-4
cdr3_aa: CASSIEFYGYTF
cdr3_nt: TGTGCCAGCAGTATTGAATTCTATGGCTACACCTTC

d_call: TRBD2
j_call: TRBJ2-3
clone_size: many
v_call: TRBV7-2
cdr3_aa: CASSLGAGAIDTQYF
cdr3_nt: TGTGCCAGCAGCTTAGGAGCGGGGGCCATAGATACGCAGTATTTT

d_call: TRBD1
j_call: TRBJ2-5
clone_size: many
v_call: TRBV19
cdr3_aa: CASSKDRADETQYF
cdr3_nt: TGTGCCAGTAGTAAGGACAGGGCGGACGAGACCCAGTACTTC

d_call: -
j_call: TRBJ2-2
clone_size: -
v_call: TRBV20-1
cdr3_aa: CSARDPLRWGVNTGELFF
cdr3_nt: TGCAGTGCTAGAGATCCCCTCCGGTGGGGAGTTAACACCGGGGAGCTGTTTTTT

d_call: TRBD2
j_call: TRBJ2-7
clone_size: -
v_call: TRBV7-2
cdr3_aa: CATRETSVSYEQYF
cdr3_nt: TGTGCCACCAGGGAGACTAGCGTTTCCTACGAGCAGTACTTC

d_call: -
j_call: TRBJ1-2
clone_size: many
v_call: TRBV5-1
cdr3_aa: CASSSGANYGYTF
cdr3_nt: TGCGCCAGCAGCTCCGGGGCTAACTATGGCTACACCTTC

d_call: -
j_call: TRBJ2-7
clone_size: many
v_call: TRBV6-5
cdr3_aa: CASSSSRRGAQGTYEQYF
cdr3_nt: TGTGCCAGCAGTTCGTCCCGTCGGGGAGCCCAAGGCACCTACGAGCAGTACTTC

d_call: -
j_call: TRBJ2-1
clone_size: many
v_call: TRBV24-1
cdr3_aa: CATSGLSSYNEQFF
cdr3_nt: TGTGCCACCAGCGGGTTAAGCTCCTACAATGAGCAGTTCTTC

d_call: -
j_call: TRBJ2-3
clone_size: -
v_call: TRBV30
cdr3_aa: CAWDRTDTQYF
cdr3_nt: TGTGCCTGGGACAGGACAGATACGCAGTATTTT

d_call: -
j_call: TRBJ1-5
clone_size: many
v_call: TRBV2
cdr3_aa: CASSEAGFSNQPQHF
cdr3_nt: TGTGCCAGCAGTGAAGCAGGGTTCAGCAATCAGCCCCAGCATTTT

d_call: -
j_call: TRBJ1-1
clone_size: many
v_call: TRBV18
cdr3_aa: CASSDSGAEAFF
cdr3_nt: TGTGCCAGCTCGGACTCTGGGGCTGAAGCTTTCTTT